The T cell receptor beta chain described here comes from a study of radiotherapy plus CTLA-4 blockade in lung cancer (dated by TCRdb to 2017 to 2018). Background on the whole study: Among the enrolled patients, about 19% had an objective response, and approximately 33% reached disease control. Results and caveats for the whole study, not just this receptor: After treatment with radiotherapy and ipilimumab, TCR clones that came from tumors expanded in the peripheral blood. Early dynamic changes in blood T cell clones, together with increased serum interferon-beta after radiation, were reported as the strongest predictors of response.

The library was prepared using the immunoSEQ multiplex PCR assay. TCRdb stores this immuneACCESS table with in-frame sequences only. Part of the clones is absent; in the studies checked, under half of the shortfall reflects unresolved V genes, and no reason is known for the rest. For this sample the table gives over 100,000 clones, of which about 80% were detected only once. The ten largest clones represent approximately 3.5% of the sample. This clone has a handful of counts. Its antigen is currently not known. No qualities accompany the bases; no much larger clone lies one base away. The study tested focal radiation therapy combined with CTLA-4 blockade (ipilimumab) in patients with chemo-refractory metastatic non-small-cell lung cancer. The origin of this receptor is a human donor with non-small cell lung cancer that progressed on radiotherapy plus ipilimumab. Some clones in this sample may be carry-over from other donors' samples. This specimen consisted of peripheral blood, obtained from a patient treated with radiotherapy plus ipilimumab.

The nucleotide sequence is TGCGCCAGCAGCCAAGGGACCGTCGGCTACGAGCAGTACTTC. It translates to CASSQGTVGYEQYF. The chain employs TRBV4-3 and TRBJ2-7, with an unclear D gene assignment. The germline V gene sets CDR1 to LGHNA and CDR2 to YSLEER. Spanning cysteine to phenylalanine, the CDR3 consists of 14 amino acids. Only the CDR3 DNA stays, 42 bases, in frame from base 1. V gives up 1 base and J gives up 3 bases, and the segment between their germline ends measures 10 bases.